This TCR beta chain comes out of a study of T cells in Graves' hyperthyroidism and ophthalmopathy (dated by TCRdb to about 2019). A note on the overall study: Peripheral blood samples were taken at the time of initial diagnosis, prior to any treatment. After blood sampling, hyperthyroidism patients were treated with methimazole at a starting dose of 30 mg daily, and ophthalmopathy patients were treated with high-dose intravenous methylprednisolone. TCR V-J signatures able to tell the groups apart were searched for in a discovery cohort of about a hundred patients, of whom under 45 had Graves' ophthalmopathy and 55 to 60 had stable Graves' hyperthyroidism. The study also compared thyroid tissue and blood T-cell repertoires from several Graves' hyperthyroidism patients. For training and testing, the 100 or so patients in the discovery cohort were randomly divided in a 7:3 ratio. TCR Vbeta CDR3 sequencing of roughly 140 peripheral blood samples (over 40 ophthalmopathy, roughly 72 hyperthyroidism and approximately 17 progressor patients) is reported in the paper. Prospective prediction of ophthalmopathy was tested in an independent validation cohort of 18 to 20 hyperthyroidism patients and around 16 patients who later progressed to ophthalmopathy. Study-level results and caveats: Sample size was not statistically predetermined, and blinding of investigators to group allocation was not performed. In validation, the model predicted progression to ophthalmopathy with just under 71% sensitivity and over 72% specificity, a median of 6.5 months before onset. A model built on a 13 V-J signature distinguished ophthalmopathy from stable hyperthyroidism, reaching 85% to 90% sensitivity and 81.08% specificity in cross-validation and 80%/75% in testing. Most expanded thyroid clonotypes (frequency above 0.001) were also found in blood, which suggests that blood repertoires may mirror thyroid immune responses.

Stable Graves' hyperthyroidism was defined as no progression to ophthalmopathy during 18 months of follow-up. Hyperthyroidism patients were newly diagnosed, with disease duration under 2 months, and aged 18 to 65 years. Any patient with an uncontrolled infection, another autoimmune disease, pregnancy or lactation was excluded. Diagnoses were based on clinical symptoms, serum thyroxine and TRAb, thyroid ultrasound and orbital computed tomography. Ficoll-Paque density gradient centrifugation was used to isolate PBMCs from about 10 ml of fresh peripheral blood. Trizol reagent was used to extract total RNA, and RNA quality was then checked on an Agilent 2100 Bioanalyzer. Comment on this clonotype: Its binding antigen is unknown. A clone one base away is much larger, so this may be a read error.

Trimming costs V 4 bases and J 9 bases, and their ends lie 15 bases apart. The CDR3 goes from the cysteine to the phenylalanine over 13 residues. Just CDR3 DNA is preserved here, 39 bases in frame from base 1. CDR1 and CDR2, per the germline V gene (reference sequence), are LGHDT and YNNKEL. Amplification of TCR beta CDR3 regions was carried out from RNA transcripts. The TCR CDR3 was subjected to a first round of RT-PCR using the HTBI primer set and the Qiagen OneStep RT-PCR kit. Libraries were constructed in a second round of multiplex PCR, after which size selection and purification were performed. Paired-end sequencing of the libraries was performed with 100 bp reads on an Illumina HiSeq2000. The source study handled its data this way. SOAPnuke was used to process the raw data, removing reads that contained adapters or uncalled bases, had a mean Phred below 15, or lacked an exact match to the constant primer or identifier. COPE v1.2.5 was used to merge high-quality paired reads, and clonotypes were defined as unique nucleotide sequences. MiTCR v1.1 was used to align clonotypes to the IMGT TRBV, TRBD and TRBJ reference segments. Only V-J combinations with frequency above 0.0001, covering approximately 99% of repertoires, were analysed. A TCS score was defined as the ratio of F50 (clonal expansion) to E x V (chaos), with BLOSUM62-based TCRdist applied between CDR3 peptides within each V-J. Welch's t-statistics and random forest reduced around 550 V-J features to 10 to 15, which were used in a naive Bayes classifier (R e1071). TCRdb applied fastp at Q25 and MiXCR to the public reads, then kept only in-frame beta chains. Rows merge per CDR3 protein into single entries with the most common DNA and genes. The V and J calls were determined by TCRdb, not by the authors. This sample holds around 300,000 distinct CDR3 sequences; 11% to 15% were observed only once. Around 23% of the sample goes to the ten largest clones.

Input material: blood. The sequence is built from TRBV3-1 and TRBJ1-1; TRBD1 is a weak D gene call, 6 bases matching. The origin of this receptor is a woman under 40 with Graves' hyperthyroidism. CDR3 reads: CASSRARGDKAFF. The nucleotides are TGTGCCAGCAGCCGCGCCAGGGGTGATAAAGCTTTCTTT.